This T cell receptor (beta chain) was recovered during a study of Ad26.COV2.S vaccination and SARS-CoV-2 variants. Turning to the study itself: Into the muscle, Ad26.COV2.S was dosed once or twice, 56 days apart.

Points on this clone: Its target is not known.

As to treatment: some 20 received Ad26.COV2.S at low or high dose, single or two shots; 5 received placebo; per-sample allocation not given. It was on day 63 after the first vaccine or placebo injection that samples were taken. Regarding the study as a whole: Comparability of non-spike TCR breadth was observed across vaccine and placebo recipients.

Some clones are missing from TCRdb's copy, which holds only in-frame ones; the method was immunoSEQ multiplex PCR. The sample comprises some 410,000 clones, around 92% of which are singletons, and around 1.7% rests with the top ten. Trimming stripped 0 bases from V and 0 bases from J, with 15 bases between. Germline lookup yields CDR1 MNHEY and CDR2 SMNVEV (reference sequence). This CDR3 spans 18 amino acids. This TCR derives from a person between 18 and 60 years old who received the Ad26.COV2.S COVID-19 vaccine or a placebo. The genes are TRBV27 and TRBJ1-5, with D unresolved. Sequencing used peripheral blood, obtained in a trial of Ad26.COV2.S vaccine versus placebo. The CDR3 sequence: CASSLSYGPSYSNQPQHF. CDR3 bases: TGTGCCAGCAGTTTATCGTACGGGCCCTCCTATAGCAATCAGCCCCAGCATTTT.